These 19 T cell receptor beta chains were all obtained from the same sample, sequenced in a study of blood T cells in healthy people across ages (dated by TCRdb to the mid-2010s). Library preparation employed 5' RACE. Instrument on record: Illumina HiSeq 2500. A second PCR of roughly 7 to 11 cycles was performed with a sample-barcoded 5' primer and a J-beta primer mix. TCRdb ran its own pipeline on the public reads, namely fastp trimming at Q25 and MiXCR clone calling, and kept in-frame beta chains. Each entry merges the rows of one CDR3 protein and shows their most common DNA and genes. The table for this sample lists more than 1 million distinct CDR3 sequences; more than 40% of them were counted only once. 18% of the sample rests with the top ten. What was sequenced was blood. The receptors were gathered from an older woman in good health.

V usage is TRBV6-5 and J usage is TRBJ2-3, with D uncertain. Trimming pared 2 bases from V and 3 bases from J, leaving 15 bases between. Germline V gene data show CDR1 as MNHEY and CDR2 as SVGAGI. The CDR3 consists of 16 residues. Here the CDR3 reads CASSYRVKQTTDTQYF. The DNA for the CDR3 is TGTGCCAGCAGTTACCGTGTGAAACAGACAACAGATACGCAGTATTTT.

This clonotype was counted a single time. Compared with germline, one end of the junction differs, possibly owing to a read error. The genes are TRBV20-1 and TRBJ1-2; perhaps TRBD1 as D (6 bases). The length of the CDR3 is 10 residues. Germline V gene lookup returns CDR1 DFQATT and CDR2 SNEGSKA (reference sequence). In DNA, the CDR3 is TGCAGGGCTAACAGGGATGGCTACACCTTC. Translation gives CRANRDGYTF.

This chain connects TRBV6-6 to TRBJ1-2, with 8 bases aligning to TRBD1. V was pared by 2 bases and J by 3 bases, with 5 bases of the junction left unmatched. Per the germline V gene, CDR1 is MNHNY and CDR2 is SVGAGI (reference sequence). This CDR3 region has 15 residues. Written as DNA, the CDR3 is TGTGCCAGCAGTTACCCAACAGGGGGTGACTATGGCTACACCTTC. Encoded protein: CASSYPTGGDYGYTF.

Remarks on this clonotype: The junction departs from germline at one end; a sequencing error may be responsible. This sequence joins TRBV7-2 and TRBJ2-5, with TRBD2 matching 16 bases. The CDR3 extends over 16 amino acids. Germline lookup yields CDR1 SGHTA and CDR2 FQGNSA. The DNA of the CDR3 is TGTGCCGGCAGCTCGGGACTAGCGGGAGGGCACGCTGAGCAGTACTTC. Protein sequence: CAGSSGLAGGHAEQYF.

The CDR3 DNA sequence: TGTGCCGGCGGAGCAGGGGAGGGAAACATTCAGTACTTC. Translated, it gives CAGGAGEGNIQYF. The chain uses TRBV6-1 and TRBJ2-4, with D perhaps matching TRBD2 (7 bases). CDR1 MNHNS and CDR2 SASEGT come from the germline V gene. V dropped 11 bases and J dropped 6 bases, with 17 bases sitting between them. The CDR3 length is 13 residues.

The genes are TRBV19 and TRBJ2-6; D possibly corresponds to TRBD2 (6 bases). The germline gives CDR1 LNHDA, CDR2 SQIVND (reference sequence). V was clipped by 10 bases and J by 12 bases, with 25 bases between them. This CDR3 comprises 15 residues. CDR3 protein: CATKIQGANGGVLTF. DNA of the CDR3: TGTGCCACTAAAATCCAGGGAGCCAACGGGGGCGTCCTGACTTTC.

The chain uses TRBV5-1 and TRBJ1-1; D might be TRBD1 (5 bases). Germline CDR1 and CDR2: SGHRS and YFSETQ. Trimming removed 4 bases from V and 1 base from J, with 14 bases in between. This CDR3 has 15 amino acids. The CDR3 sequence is CASSQAGHQNTEAFF. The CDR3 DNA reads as TGCGCCAGCAGCCAAGCAGGACACCAGAACACTGAAGCTTTCTTT.

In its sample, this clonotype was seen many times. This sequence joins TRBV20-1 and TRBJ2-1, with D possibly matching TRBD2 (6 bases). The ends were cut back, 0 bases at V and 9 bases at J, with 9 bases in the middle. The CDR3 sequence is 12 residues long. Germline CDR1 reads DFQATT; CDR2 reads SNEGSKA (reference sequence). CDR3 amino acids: CSARDGGGEQFF. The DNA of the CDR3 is TGCAGTGCTAGAGATGGGGGAGGTGAGCAGTTCTTC.

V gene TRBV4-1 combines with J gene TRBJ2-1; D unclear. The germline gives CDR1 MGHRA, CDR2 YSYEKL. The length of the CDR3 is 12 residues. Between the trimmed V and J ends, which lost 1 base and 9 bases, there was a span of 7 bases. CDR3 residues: CASSQGASEQFF. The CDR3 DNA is TGCGCCAGCAGCCAAGGAGCTAGTGAGCAGTTCTTC.

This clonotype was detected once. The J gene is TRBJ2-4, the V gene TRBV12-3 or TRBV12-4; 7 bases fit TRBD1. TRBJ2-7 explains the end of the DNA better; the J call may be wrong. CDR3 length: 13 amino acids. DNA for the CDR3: TGTGCCAGCAAGCGAGGGGGCGCGTACGAGCAGTACTTC. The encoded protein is CASKRGGAYEQYF.

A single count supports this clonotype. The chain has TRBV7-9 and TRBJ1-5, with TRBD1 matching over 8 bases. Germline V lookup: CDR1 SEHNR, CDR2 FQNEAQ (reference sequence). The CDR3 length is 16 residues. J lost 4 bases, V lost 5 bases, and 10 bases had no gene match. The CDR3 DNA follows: TGTGCCAGCAGCACAGGACAGGGACCTCCTAATCAGCCCCAGCATTTT. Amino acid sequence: CASSTGQGPPNQPQHF. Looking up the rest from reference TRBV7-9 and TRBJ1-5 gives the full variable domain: DTGVSQNPRHKITKRGQNVTFRCDPISEHNRLYWYRQTLGQGPEFLTYFQNEAQLEKSRLLSDRFSAERPKGSFSTLEIQRTEQGDSAMYLCASSTGQGPPNQPQHFGDGTRLSIL.

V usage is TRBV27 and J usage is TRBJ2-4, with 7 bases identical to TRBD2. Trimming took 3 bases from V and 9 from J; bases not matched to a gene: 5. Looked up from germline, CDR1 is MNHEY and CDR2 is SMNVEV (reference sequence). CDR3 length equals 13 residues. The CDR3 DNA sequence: TGTGCCAGCAGTTTGGGCAAGCGGGGCATTCAGTACTTC. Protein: CASSLGKRGIQYF.

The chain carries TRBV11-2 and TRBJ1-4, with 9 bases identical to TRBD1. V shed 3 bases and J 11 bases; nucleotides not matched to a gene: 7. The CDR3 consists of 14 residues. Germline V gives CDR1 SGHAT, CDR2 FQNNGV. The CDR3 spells CASSFPGQGRKLFF. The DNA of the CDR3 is TGTGCCAGCAGCTTCCCGGGACAGGGTCGGAAACTGTTTTTT.

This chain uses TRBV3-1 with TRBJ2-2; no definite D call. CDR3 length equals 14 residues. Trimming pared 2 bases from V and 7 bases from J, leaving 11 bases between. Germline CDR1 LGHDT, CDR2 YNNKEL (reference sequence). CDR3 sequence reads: CASSQSPAVGELFF. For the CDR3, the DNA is TGTGCCAGCAGCCAATCCCCGGCGGTCGGGGAGCTGTTTTTT.

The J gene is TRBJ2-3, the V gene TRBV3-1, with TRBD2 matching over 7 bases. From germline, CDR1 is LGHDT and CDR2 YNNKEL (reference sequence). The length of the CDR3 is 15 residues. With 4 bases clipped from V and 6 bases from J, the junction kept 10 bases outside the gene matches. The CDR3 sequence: CASSPRSWEGDTQYF. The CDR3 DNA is TGTGCCAGCAGCCCCAGGTCGTGGGAGGGGGATACGCAGTATTTT.

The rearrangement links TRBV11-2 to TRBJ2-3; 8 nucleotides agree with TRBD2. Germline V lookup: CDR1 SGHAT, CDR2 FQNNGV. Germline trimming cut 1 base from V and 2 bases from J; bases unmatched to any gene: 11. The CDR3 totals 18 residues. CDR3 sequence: CASSLAALGTRDTDTQYF. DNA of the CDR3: TGTGCCAGCAGCTTAGCGGCATTAGGGACTAGAGACACAGATACGCAGTATTTT.

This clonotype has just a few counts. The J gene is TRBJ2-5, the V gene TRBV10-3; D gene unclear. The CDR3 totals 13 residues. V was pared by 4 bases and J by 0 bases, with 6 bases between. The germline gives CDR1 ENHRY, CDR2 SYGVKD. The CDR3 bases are TGTGCCATCAGTGTCGAGTACCAAGAGACCCAGTACTTC. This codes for CAISVEYQETQYF.

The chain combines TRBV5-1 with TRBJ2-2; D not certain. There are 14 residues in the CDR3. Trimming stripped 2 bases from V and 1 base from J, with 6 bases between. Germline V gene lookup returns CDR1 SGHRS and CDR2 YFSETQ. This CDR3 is CASSFEQNTGELFF. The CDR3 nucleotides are TGCGCCAGCAGCTTTGAACAGAACACCGGGGAGCTGTTTTTT.

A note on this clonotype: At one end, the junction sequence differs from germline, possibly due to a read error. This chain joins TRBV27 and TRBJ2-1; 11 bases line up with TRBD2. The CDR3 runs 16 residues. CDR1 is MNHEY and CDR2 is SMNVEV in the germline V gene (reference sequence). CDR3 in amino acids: CASSLTGTSGYKEQFF. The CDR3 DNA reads TGTGCCAGCAGTTTAACCGGGACTAGCGGATACAAGGAGCAGTTCTTC.